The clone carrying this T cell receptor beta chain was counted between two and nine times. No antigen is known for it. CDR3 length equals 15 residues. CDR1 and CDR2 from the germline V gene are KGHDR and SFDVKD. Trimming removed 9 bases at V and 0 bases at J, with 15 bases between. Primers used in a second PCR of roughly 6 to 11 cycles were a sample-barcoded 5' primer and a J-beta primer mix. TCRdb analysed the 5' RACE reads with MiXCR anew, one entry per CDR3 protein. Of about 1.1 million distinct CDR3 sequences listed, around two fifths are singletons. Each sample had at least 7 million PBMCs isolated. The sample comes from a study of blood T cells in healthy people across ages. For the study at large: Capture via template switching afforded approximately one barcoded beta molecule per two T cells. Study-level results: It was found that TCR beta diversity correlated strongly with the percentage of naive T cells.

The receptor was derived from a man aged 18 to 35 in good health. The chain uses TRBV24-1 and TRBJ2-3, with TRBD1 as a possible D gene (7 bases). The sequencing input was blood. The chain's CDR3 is CATRGTASSTDTQYF. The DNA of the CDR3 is TGTGCCACCCGGGGGACAGCGTCTAGCACAGATACGCAGTATTTT.